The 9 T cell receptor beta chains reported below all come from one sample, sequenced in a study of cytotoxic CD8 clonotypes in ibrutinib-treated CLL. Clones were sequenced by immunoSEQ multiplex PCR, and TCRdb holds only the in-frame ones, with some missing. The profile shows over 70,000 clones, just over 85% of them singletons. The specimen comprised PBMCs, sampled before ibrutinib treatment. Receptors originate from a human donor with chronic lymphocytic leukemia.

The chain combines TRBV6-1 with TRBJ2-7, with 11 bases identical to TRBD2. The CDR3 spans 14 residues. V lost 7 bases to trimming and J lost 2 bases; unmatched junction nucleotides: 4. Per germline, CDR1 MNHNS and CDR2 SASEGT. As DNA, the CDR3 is TGTGCCAGCACAACTAGCGGGAGTCCCTACGAGCAGTACTTC. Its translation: CASTTSGSPYEQYF.

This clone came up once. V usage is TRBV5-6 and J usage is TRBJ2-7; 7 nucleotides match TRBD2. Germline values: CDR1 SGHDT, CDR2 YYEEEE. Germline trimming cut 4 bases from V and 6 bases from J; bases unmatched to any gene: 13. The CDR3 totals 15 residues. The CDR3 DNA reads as TGTGCCAGCAGCCGGGAGAGCGGGATCGCTCGCGAGCAGTACTTC. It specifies CASSRESGIAREQYF.

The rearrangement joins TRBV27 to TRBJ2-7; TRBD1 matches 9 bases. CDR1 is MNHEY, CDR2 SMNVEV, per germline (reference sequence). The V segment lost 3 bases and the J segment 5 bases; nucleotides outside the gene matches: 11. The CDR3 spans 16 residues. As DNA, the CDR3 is TGTGCCAGCAGTTTGGGATCCGGGACAGGGAGGGACGAGCAGTACTTC. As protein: CASSLGSGTGRDEQYF.

The CDR3 region is CASSVIGMIADTQYF. In DNA, the CDR3 is TGTGCCAGCAGCGTGATAGGGATGATTGCAGATACGCAGTATTTT. The chain recombines TRBV9 with TRBJ2-3; D unresolved. V lost 2 bases and J 4 bases, leaving 14 bases between the germline ends. This CDR3 has 15 residues. Per the germline V gene, CDR1 is SGDLS and CDR2 is YYNGEE.

The CDR3 loop reads CASSYSVQGWEQYF. The CDR3 DNA sequence: TGTGCCAGCAGTTATTCCGTACAGGGTTGGGAGCAGTACTTC. The V call is TRBV6-6, the J call TRBJ2-7; TRBD1 is a possible D gene (6 bases). V lost 3 bases and J 7 bases, leaving 16 bases between the germline ends. The CDR3 loop spans 14 amino acids. The V gene's germline CDR1 is MNHNY and CDR2 SVGAGI (reference sequence).

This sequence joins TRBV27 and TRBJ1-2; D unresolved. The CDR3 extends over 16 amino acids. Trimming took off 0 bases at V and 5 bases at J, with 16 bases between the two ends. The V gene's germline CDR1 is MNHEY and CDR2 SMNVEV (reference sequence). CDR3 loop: CASSLSPSGGIYGYTF. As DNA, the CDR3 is TGTGCCAGCAGTTTATCGCCCTCGGGAGGAATATATGGCTACACCTTC.

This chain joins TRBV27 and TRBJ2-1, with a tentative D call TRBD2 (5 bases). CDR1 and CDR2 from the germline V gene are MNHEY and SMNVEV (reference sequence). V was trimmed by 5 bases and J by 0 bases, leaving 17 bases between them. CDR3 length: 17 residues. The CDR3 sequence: CASSTYGGPVSYNEQFF. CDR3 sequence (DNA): TGTGCCAGCAGTACGTATGGCGGGCCTGTCTCCTACAATGAGCAGTTCTTC.

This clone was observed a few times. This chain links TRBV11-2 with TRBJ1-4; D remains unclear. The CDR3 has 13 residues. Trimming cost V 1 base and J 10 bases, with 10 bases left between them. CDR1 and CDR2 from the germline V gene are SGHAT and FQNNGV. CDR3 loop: CASSLVWGAKLFF. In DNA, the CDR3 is TGTGCCAGCAGCTTAGTGTGGGGAGCAAAACTGTTTTTT.

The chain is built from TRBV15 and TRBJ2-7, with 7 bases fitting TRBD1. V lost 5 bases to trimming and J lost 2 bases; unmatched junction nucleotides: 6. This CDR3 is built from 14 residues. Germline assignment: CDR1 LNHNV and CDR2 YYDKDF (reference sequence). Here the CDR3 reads CATSVSGGAYEQYF. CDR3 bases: TGTGCCACCAGCGTATCAGGGGGAGCCTACGAGCAGTACTTC.